These T cell receptor beta chains were read from a single sample in a study of Ad26.COV2.S vaccination and SARS-CoV-2 variants. TCRdb's copy holds only in-frame clones and misses some; the assay was immunoSEQ multiplex PCR. The sample includes 85,000 to 120,000 clones, around 80% of them seen just once. The source material was peripheral blood, sampled after recovery from COVID-19. All receptors derive from a human donor who had recovered from COVID-19. Both conserved end residues are part of each CDR3. D genes are given only for firm matches. Some rows mark clone size as missing; the rest say once, few, many or name a class of expanded clone.

V gene	D gene	CDR3 length	clone size	J gene	CDR3 DNA	CDR3 protein
TRBV4-1	TRBD1	14	few	TRBJ1-2	TGCGCCAGCAGCCAAGTCGGGACAGCCGGTGGCTACACCTTC	CASSQVGTAGGYTF
TRBV7-9	TRBD2	12	NA	TRBJ2-7	TGTGCCAGCAGCCCCTCGGCGGGGGTGCAGTACTTC	CASSPSAGVQYF
TRBV7-2	TRBD1	15	NA	TRBJ2-7	TGTGCCAGCAGCTGGGGACAGGGTTCCTCCTACGAGCAGTACTTC	CASSWGQGSSYEQYF
TRBV7-9	TRBD1	21	NA	TRBJ1-1	TGTGCCAGCAGCAATGGGCGCCGACCGGGACAGGGAAGCGTGGGAAACACTGAAGCTTTCTTT	CASSNGRRPGQGSVGNTEAFF
TRBV5-6	TRBD1	15	NA	TRBJ2-6	TGTGCCAGCAGCCCAGAAACAGGGGTGGCCAACGTCCTGACTTTC	CASSPETGVANVLTF
TRBV29-1	NA	13	NA	TRBJ2-7	TGCAGCGTTGAACCCCCGCAGGGAGGGGGTCTGTACTTC	CSVEPPQGGGLYF
TRBV10-2	NA	12	NA	TRBJ2-2	TGCGCCAGCAGAAAGAACACCGGGGAGCTGTTTTTT	CASRKNTGELFF
TRBV14	NA	15	NA	TRBJ1-4	TGTGCCAGCAGCCAACTCAGGACATCTAATGAAAAACTGTTTTTT	CASSQLRTSNEKLFF
TRBV27	TRBD2	14	NA	TRBJ2-1	TGTGCCAGCAGGCAGCGGGACGGCTACAATGAGCAGTTCTTC	CASRQRDGYNEQFF
TRBV4-1	NA	14	NA	TRBJ1-2	TGCGCCAGCAGCCAAGATGGGGCAAACTATGGCTACACCTTC	CASSQDGANYGYTF
TRBV9	TRBD2	15	many	TRBJ2-1	TGTGCCAGCAGCAATCTAGCGGGGGGGCAGGGTGAGCAGTTCTTC	CASSNLAGGQGEQFF
TRBV5-1	NA	14	NA	TRBJ1-1	TGCGCCAGCAGCTTGGCCATAGAGAACACTGAAGCTTTCTTT	CASSLAIENTEAFF
TRBV12-3/TRBV12-4	NA	13	NA	TRBJ1-2	TGTGCCAGCAGTTTCGACAGCTGGATTGGCTACACCTTC	CASSFDSWIGYTF
TRBV7-6	NA	16	NA	TRBJ2-1	TGTGCCAGCAGCTCCCCGTCGAGCACTCGTTACAATGAGCAGTTCTTC	CASSSPSSTRYNEQFF
TRBV7-9	NA	13	once	TRBJ1-1	TGTGCCAGCAGTACCGGGGTCGACACTGAAGCTTTCTTT	CASSTGVDTEAFF
TRBV19	NA	14	NA	TRBJ2-3	TGTGCCAGTAGTAAGACGACAAACACAGATACGCAGTATTTT	CASSKTTNTDTQYF
TRBV7-2	NA	15	NA	TRBJ2-7	TGTGCCAGCAGCTTTACCATCGGGGGATCTTACGAGCAGTACTTC	CASSFTIGGSYEQYF
TRBV4-1	TRBD1	19	NA	TRBJ1-1	TGCGCCAGCAGCCGTCTATTTGGTGGGACAGGTCAACAGAACACTGAAGCTTTCTTT	CASSRLFGGTGQQNTEAFF
TRBV7-2	TRBD2	19	NA	TRBJ2-1	TGTGCCAGCAGCTTATGGTCCCCCAGACTAGCGGGGGAATACAATGAGCAGTTCTTC	CASSLWSPRLAGEYNEQFF
TRBV30	TRBD2	14	NA	TRBJ2-2	TGTGCCTGGGCCTTGGCGGGGGGGACCGGGGAGCTGTTTTTT	CAWALAGGTGELFF
TRBV27	TRBD1	16	NA	TRBJ2-7	TGTGCCAGCAGTTTATCGCAGGGGACAGGGATGTACGAGCAGTACTTC	CASSLSQGTGMYEQYF
TRBV11-2	NA	16	NA	TRBJ1-1	TGTGCCAGCAGCTTAGAAGCTCCGGGGCTTGGGACTGAAGCTTTCTTT	CASSLEAPGLGTEAFF
TRBV6-2/TRBV6-3	NA	19	NA	TRBJ1-4	TGTGCCAGCAGTTATGACCCCATCGTCGACGGAGCAACTAATGAAAAACTGTTTTTT	CASSYDPIVDGATNEKLFF
TRBV19	NA	14	NA	TRBJ1-1	TGTGCCAGTAGGGATCGGACGGGGAACACTGAAGCTTTCTTT	CASRDRTGNTEAFF
TRBV6-4	NA	15	NA	TRBJ1-1	TGTGCCGGAGAAGATAAGGTAATAAGGAACACTGAAGCTTTCTTT	CAGEDKVIRNTEAFF
TRBV28	NA	14	NA	TRBJ1-3	TGTGCCAGCAGTTCACGGACCTCTGGAAACACCATATATTTT	CASSSRTSGNTIYF
TRBV29-1	TRBD1	12	NA	TRBJ1-2	TGCAGCGTGGACAGGGGAGGTGGTGGCTACACCTTC	CSVDRGGGGYTF
TRBV5-1	TRBD2	14	NA	TRBJ2-2	TGCGCCAGCAGCTTGGACGGGAGGCCCGGGGAGCTGTTTTTT	CASSLDGRPGELFF
TRBV6-2/TRBV6-3	NA	16	NA	TRBJ2-4	TGTGCCAGCAGTTACCCCCCTACAGGGGCCAAAAACATTCAGTACTTC	CASSYPPTGAKNIQYF
TRBV5-1	NA	16	NA	TRBJ2-2	TGCGCCAGCAGCTTGGTGGCAGCTTTGAACACCGGGGAGCTGTTTTTT	CASSLVAALNTGELFF
TRBV19	TRBD2	16	NA	TRBJ2-1	TGTGCCAGTAGTATGGAGGCGGGGGGCTTGATCAATGAGCAGTTCTTC	CASSMEAGGLINEQFF
TRBV7-3	NA	15	NA	TRBJ2-3	TGTGCCAGCAGCTTAACGGGGGACAGCACAGATACGCAGTATTTT	CASSLTGDSTDTQYF
TRBV4-1	NA	17	NA	TRBJ2-1	TGCGCCAGCAGCCAAGGGCCTTTAGGGAGGCGGTACGGTGAGCAGTTCTTC	CASSQGPLGRRYGEQFF
TRBV5-6	NA	12	NA	TRBJ2-2	TGTGCCAGCAGCCCGGGCAACGGGGAGCTGTTTTTT	CASSPGNGELFF
TRBV6-2/TRBV6-3	NA	13	few	TRBJ1-2	TGTGCCAGCAGCCAAGGAACAGGTAGTGGCTACACCTTC	CASSQGTGSGYTF
TRBV7-2	TRBD1	15	NA	TRBJ1-1	TGTGCCAGCAGCTCCGGGACAGGGACCAACACTGAAGCTTTCTTT	CASSSGTGTNTEAFF
TRBV5-1	NA	13	once	TRBJ1-5	TGCGCCAGCAGCTTCGACGGGGATCAGCCCCAGCATTTT	CASSFDGDQPQHF
TRBV30	NA	16	few	TRBJ1-1	TGTGCCTGGAGTGGCACTACTTACAGGGTGGCCACTGAAGCTTTCTTT	CAWSGTTYRVATEAFF
TRBV5-1	NA	13	NA	TRBJ2-1	TGCGCCAGCAGCTTGGGAGTCCCCAATGAGCAGTTCTTC	CASSLGVPNEQFF
TRBV3-1/TRBV3-2	NA	14	NA	TRBJ2-7	TGTGCCACCTCCTCAGGGGAGATGGTTTACGAGCAGTACTTC	CATSSGEMVYEQYF
TRBV7-9	NA	16	NA	TRBJ1-4	TGTGCCAGCAGCGCGGACGCTTTGACAACTAATGAAAAACTGTTTTTT	CASSADALTTNEKLFF
TRBV7-2	TRBD1	14	few	TRBJ1-2	TGTGCCAGCAGCTTAGGTCCCAGACAGGGTGGCTACACCTTC	CASSLGPRQGGYTF
TRBV30	NA	15	NA	TRBJ1-5	TGTGCCTGGAGTCTTGACTCTGGCGGTCTTCAGCCCCAGCATTTT	CAWSLDSGGLQPQHF
TRBV29-1	NA	12	NA	TRBJ2-5	TGCAGCGTTCGGACAGACCAAGAGACCCAGTACTTC	CSVRTDQETQYF
TRBV27	NA	13	NA	TRBJ2-3	TGTGCCAGCAGTTTACTCAGCACAGATACGCAGTATTTT	CASSLLSTDTQYF
TRBV6-2/TRBV6-3	NA	13	once	TRBJ2-5	TGTGCCAGCAGTGACCTAATGGGAGAGACCCAGTACTTC	CASSDLMGETQYF
TRBV5-1	TRBD1	14	NA	TRBJ2-5	TGCGCCAGCAGCGTGGGACAGCTCCAAGAGACCCAGTACTTC	CASSVGQLQETQYF
TRBV3-1/TRBV3-2	TRBD1	15	NA	TRBJ1-6	TGTGCCAGCACCGGGACAGACAGCATCCCTTCACCCCTCCACTTT	CASTGTDSIPSPLHF
TRBV4-2	NA	15	few	TRBJ2-3	TGTGCCAGCAGCCAAGAAATGTCAGGAGCCCTACCGCAGTATTTT	CASSQEMSGALPQYF
TRBV7-3	NA	15	NA	TRBJ2-1	TGTGCCAGCAGCTTAGAACAGGGACCTAACAATGAGCAGTTCTTC	CASSLEQGPNNEQFF
TRBV4-1	NA	16	NA	TRBJ1-2	TGCGCCAGCAGCCAAAACACAGGGCGAACTAACTATGGCTACACCTTC	CASSQNTGRTNYGYTF